This is a list of T cell receptor beta chains from one sample in a study of monozygotic twins with inflammatory bowel disease. TCRdb reprocessed the 5' RACE reads and keeps a single row for each CDR3 protein, giving no DNA. The clone table shows about 160,000 distinct CDR3 sequences, with the ten largest holding approximately 3%. The sequencing input was blood. These receptors were obtained from a human donor with ulcerative colitis or Crohn's disease, or a healthy co-twin of an affected twin (not recorded which). Both conserved end residues are part of each CDR3.

v_gene	j_gene	CDR3aa
TRBV20-1	TRBJ2-3	CSARFLTASTDTQYF
TRBV7-8	TRBJ1-2	CASTPGEIYGYTF
TRBV6-1	TRBJ2-2	CASNRAKRGTGELFF
TRBV4-3	TRBJ2-3	CASSQDAAGLGDTQYF
TRBV5-1	TRBJ1-1	CASSGTASNTEAFF
TRBV29-1	TRBJ2-5	CSVPQGVQETQYF
TRBV24-1	TRBJ2-1	CATSEASGRPSANNEQFF
TRBV29-1	TRBJ2-5	CSVRQGNSQETQYF
TRBV7-9	TRBJ2-2	CASSMKREVNTGELFF
TRBV7-2	TRBJ1-5	CASSRDGRNQPQHF
TRBV29-1	TRBJ1-1	CSVSRDTNTEAFF
TRBV10-3	TRBJ2-7	CAISGRPSGSVDEQYF
TRBV6-5	TRBJ2-1	CASSYSARQGEQFF
TRBV30	TRBJ1-2	CAWTQSARGYTF
TRBV5-1	TRBJ2-7	CASSYAPGQGSEQYF
TRBV5-1	TRBJ2-5	CASSSYSNPETQYF
TRBV20-1	TRBJ1-5	CSANKRDSNQPQHF
TRBV7-9	TRBJ2-7	CASTLGDGTEIYEQYF
TRBV12-3/TRBV12-4	TRBJ2-1	CASSAGTTYNEQFF
TRBV28	TRBJ2-3	CASRYTSDTQYF
TRBV27	TRBJ2-7	CASGRQWGSYEQYF
TRBV7-8	TRBJ1-2	CASSLTQSNYGYTF
TRBV7-9	TRBJ2-5	CASSRLVETQYF
TRBV24-1	TRBJ1-1	CATREGQGLNTEAFF
TRBV28	TRBJ2-5	CASRVVTTQYF
TRBV20-1	TRBJ1-5	CSARDGGYNQPQHF
TRBV10-3	TRBJ1-2	CAISEEQVNYGYTF
TRBV28	TRBJ2-1	CASSAGLAGGSQFF
TRBV4-1	TRBJ2-7	CASSQVAGGPSGNEQYF
TRBV3-1	TRBJ2-1	CASSQECCRAGSYNEQFF
TRBV11-2	TRBJ2-2	CASSFPVWGANTGELFF
TRBV7-2	TRBJ2-5	CASSLAGGLETQYF
TRBV3-1	TRBJ1-5	CASSQGPAVTQPQHF
TRBV5-6	TRBJ2-7	CASSFFARTGYEQYF
TRBV5-1	TRBJ1-1	CASSLAQGVTEAFF
TRBV12-3/TRBV12-4	TRBJ1-2	CASSTLDRDYGYTF
TRBV12-5	TRBJ2-3	CASGLSRGLLSEDTQYF
TRBV5-4	TRBJ2-1	CASSPTSGRARNEQFF
TRBV19	TRBJ2-6	CASNPGQGRSGANVLTF
TRBV11-3	TRBJ2-1	CASSLENQGAGNEQFF
TRBV10-2	TRBJ2-7	CASSDRGSTYEQYF
TRBV28	TRBJ2-7	CASSLRRQGSYEQYF
TRBV12-3/TRBV12-4	TRBJ2-2	CASRGLGIKGELFF
TRBV12-3/TRBV12-4	TRBJ2-1	CASSVTGSPYNEQFF
TRBV7-2	TRBJ2-2	CASSSLLGEAGELFF
TRBV14	TRBJ2-6	CASSPRGGGRRGANVLTF
TRBV18	TRBJ2-3	CASSPDRFGTDTQYF
TRBV18	TRBJ2-3	CASSPRGTGQTTARDTQYF
TRBV9	TRBJ1-5	CASSVESGNQPQHF
TRBV6-1	TRBJ1-6	CASSSPSSSYNSPLHF
TRBV6-5	TRBJ1-1	CASSSAGGADTEAFF
TRBV14	TRBJ1-4	CASSQPAHADEKLFF
TRBV18	TRBJ1-2	CASSPPFGQPYGYTF
TRBV20-1	TRBJ1-6	CSAEGQGNSPLHF
TRBV28	TRBJ2-7	CASTSPAYEQYF
TRBV6-4	TRBJ2-1	CASSFGLANNEQFF